The text below deals with one TCR beta chain. TRB rearrangements were amplified by touch-down multiplex PCR with mixed TRB-A/B primers. Reprocessing the multiplex PCR reads, TCRdb reports a single entry for every CDR3 protein and omits DNA. Its listing shows a few thousand distinct CDR3 sequences. TRB amplification used around 270 ng of peripheral blood genomic DNA. This entry belongs to a study of T cell clusters in autoimmune cytopenias. Germline V lookup: CDR1 MNHEY, CDR2 SVGAGI. CDR3 length: 16 amino acids. This same sample was also taken into another study, of T cell repertoires in aging, cancer and after chemotherapy.

The chain uses TRBV6-5 and TRBJ1-5; TCRdb's D call, TRBD1, is unchecked because there is no DNA. The receptor's source is a human donor in good health. The sequenced sample consisted of peripheral blood. The chain's CDR3 is CASMGTTEHSNQPQHF.